Sequencing of this T cell receptor beta chain was carried out in a study of CD8 T cells in ankylosing spondylitis. General study findings and limits: Within ankylosing spondylitis blood, a TCR beta motif made up of several highly homologous variants appeared to be characteristic. Clones linked to the disease showed a CD8+ phenotype. They occurred at relatively low frequencies in peripheral blood. Certain motif variants had earlier appeared in reactive arthritis synovial fluid and blood.

In making TCR beta libraries, quantitative 5'-RACE with molecular barcodes was used. TCRdb called the 5' RACE reads again in MiXCR, with one record for every CDR3 protein. The sample records about 270,000 distinct CDR3 sequences, roughly a third being singletons. Concerning this clonotype itself: What it binds is unknown.

This receptor was identified in a male donor with ankylosing spondylitis or in good health (not recorded which). Sequencing was performed on blood, either unsorted or a sorted T cell fraction (not recorded which).

As DNA, the CDR3 is TGTGCCAGCAGCTTAGTTTGGGATGGGGGGGTCACAGATACGCAGTATTTT. Translating gives CASSLVWDGGVTDTQYF. This chain connects TRBV7-6 to TRBJ2-3, with 7 bases that match TRBD2. Germline-derived CDR1 and CDR2 are SGHVS and FNYEAQ. The CDR3 covers 17 residues. The junction had 9 bases not matched to a gene; V was cut back by 1 base and J by 2 bases. The full variable domain, its missing parts supplied by reference TRBV7-6 and TRBJ2-3, is GAGVSQSPRYKVTKRGQDVALRCDPISGHVSLYWYRQALGQGPEFLTYFNYEAQQDKSGLPNDRFSAERPEGSISTLTIQRTEQRDSAMYRCASSLVWDGGVTDTQYFGPGTRLTVL.